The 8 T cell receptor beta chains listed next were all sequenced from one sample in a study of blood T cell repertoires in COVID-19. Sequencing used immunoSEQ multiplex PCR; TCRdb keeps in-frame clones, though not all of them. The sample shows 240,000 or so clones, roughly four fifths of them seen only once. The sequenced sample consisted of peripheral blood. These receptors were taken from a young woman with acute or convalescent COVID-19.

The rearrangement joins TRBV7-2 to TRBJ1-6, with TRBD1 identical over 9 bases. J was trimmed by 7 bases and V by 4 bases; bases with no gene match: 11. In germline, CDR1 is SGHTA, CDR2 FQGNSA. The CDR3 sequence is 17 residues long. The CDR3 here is CASSSKAGQGRNSPLHF. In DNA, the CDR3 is TGTGCCAGCAGCTCCAAAGCCGGACAGGGGCGAAATTCACCCCTCCACTTT.

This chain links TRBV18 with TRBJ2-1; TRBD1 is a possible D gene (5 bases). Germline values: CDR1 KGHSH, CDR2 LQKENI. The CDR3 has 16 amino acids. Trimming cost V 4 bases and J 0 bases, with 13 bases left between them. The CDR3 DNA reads TGTGCCAGCTCACTTGCTGGGGCAATCTCCTACAATGAGCAGTTCTTC. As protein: CASSLAGAISYNEQFF.

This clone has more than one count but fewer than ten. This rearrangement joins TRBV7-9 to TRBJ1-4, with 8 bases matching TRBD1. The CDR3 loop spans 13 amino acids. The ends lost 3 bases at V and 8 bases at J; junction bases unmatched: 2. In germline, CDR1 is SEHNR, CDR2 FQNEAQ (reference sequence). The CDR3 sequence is CASSFRQGEKLFF. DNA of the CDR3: TGTGCCAGCAGCTTTAGACAGGGGGAAAAACTGTTTTTT.

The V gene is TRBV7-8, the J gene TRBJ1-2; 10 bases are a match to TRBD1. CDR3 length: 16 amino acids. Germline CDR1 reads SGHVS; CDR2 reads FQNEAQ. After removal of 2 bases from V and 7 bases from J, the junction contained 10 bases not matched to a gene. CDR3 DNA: TGTGCCAGCAGCTTACGCCGGGACAGGGGATTTAGTGGCTACACCTTC. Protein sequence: CASSLRRDRGFSGYTF.

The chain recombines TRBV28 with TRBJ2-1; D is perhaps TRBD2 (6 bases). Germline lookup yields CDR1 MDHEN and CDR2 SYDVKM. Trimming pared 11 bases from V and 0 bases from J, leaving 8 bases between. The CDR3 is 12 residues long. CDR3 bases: TGTGCCCACGGGAGCTCCTACAATGAGCAGTTCTTC. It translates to CAHGSSYNEQFF.

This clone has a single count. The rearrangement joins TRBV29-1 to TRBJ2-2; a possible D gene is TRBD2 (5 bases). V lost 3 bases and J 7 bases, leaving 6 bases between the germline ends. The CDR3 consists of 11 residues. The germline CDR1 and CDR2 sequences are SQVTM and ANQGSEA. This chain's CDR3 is CSVDGLGELFF. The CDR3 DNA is TGCAGCGTTGACGGACTCGGGGAGCTGTTTTTT.

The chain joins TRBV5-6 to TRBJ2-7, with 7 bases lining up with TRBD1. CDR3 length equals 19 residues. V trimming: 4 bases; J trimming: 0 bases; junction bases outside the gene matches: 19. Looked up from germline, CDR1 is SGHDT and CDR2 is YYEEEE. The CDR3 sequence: CASSPKRGTVTRDSYEQYF. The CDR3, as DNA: TGTGCCAGCAGCCCGAAGAGGGGGACAGTTACCCGCGACTCCTACGAGCAGTACTTC.

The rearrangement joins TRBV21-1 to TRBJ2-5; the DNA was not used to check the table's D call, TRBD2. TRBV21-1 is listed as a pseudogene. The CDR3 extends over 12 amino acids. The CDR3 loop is CASMRLKETQYF. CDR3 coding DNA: TGTGCCAGCATGAGACTCAAAGAGACCCAGTACTTC.